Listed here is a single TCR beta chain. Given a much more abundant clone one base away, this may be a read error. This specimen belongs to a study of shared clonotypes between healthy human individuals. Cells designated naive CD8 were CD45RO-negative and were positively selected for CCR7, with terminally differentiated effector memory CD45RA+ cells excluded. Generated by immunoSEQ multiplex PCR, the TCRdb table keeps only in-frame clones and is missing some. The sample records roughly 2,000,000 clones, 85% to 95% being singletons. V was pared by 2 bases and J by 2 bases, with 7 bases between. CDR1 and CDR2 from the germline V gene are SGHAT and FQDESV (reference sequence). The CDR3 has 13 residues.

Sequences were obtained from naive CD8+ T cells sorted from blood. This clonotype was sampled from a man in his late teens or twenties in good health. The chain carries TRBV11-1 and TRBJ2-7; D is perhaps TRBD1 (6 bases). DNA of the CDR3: TGTGCCAGCAGCTTACAGGGGACCTACGAGCAGTACTTC. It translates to CASSLQGTYEQYF.